What follows are 10 T cell receptor beta chains derived from one specimen sequenced in a study of CXCR3-negative and CXCR3-positive naive CD8 T cells (dated by TCRdb to between 2018 and 2020). The sequencer listed for this sample is NextSeq 550. The Human TCR Profiling Kit (MiLaboratory) was used to make UMI-labeled 5' RACE TRB cDNA libraries. The reads were reprocessed in TCRdb, with one entry per CDR3 protein sequence and no accompanying DNA. This sample's table carries 55,000 to 70,000 distinct CDR3 sequences. The ten largest clones take up about 20% of the sample. The sample comprised memory CD8+ T cells from blood. This specimen's cell subset or site label, per the study, means: conventional CD8+ memory T cells (TMEM), sorted as controls. These receptors were collected from a human donor in good health. Some clones in this sample may be carry-over from other donors' samples.

The chain recombines TRBV5-1 with TRBJ1-6; lacking DNA, the TRBD1 call made by TCRdb goes unchecked. CDR3 length: 16 amino acids. CDR1 is SGHRS and CDR2 is YFSETQ in the germline V gene. The CDR3 loop reads CASSLDEQGRISPLHF.

This chain uses TRBV6-1 with TRBJ1-2; TCRdb calls TRBD1, which cannot be checked without DNA. The germline CDR1 and CDR2 sequences are MNHNS and SASEGT. The CDR3 totals 14 residues. The CDR3 sequence: CASSAWTGSGGYTF.

The V call is TRBV4-3, the J call TRBJ2-3. Germline assignment: CDR1 LGHNA and CDR2 YSLEER. The CDR3 runs to 12 residues. CDR3 sequence: CASSQEGDTQYF.

The genes are TRBV29-1 and TRBJ2-1; the D call from TCRdb, TRBD1, cannot be confirmed without DNA. Germline CDR1 is SQVTM and CDR2 is ANQGSEA. CDR3 length equals 15 residues. CDR3 loop: CSVEDRTGVNNEQFF.

The chain joins TRBV7-6 to TRBJ2-1. The CDR3 loop spans 14 amino acids. Germline CDR1 reads SGHVS; CDR2 reads FNYEAQ. The CDR3: CASSLSGLFNEQFF.

This chain connects TRBV6-1 to TRBJ2-7; TCRdb's assignment of TRBD1 cannot be checked, as there is no DNA. This CDR3 region has 13 residues. Looked up from germline, CDR1 is MNHNS and CDR2 is SASEGT. The CDR3: CASFRDTTYEQYF.

The gene calls are TRBV9 and TRBJ2-1; there is no DNA to check the TCRdb D call of TRBD2. Germline V gene lookup returns CDR1 SGDLS and CDR2 YYNGEE. CDR3 length: 16 residues. CDR3: CASSHTGTQGYNEQFF.

The chain couples TRBV29-1 to TRBJ2-7. The CDR3 consists of 13 residues. Germline V gene sequence: CDR1 SQVTM, CDR2 ANQGSEA. CDR3 loop: CSVVRQNDNEQYF.

V gene TRBV9 combines with J gene TRBJ2-3; TCRdb returns TRBD1, unconfirmable since there is no DNA. The CDR3 loop spans 15 amino acids. The germline CDR1 and CDR2 sequences are SGDLS and YYNGEE. The CDR3 spells CASSAGTETKDTQYF. Together with reference TRBV9 and TRBJ2-3, the CDR3 gives the full variable domain: DSGVTQTPKHLITATGQRVTLRCSPRSGDLSVYWYQQSLDQGLQFLIQYYNGEERAKGNILERFSAQQFPDLHSELNLSSLELGDSALYFCASSAGTETKDTQYFGPGTRLTVL.

The chain links TRBV4-2 to TRBJ2-5; the D gene TCRdb calls, TRBD2, cannot be checked with no DNA. The CDR3 is 15 amino acids. Germline assignment: CDR1 LGHNA and CDR2 YNFKEQ. CDR3 residues: CASSQASGDQETQYF.